This T cell receptor (beta chain) was identified in a study of T cells after yellow fever vaccination. Study conclusions and caveats: The study re-detected most primary-vaccination clones after the booster (about 96% CD4, around 89% CD8).

The CDR3 runs to 16 residues. Using its own MiXCR run on the 5' RACE reads, TCRdb lists one record per CDR3 protein. The sample shows under 600,000 distinct CDR3 sequences, 21% of them seen only once. With respect to this clonotype: The antigen remains unidentified.

The input for sequencing was PBMCs, taken roughly 20 days after the first yellow fever vaccination. The chain carries TRBV21-1 and TRBJ2-1; the table assigns TRBD1, which was not confirmed against the DNA. TRBV21-1 is listed as a pseudogene. The TCR comes from a man in his late teens or twenties who received the YFV17D yellow fever vaccine. DNA for the CDR3: TGTGCCAGCAGCAACCGGGGACCCCCTGCTTGGCATGAGCAGTTCTTC. This encodes CASSNRGPPAWHEQFF.